The rows below give T cell receptor beta chains drawn from one sample of a study of OX40 agonist ivuxolimab in advanced cancers. TCRdb's copy holds only in-frame clones and misses some; the assay was immunoSEQ multiplex PCR. Among about 61,000 clones listed, about 90% were seen once. The input for sequencing was CD4+ or CD8+ T cells sorted from blood, taken in a trial of the OX40 agonist ivuxolimab. The receptors derive from an adult with an advanced solid tumor such as melanoma, head and neck, liver or kidney cancer. The CDR3 runs from the conserved cysteine through the conserved F or W. Each record gives: J gene, clone size, V gene, CDR3 protein. Some rows have no size entry. The others give once, few or many, or a class for an expanded clone.

>TRBJ1-3|NA|TRBV2
CASRRTGSAGNTIYF
>TRBJ2-3|once|TRBV5-4
CASRWGTDTQYF
>TRBJ1-2|NA|TRBV6-5
CASRLGSGYTF
>TRBJ2-4|NA|TRBV30
CAWSGLGVVSGTKNIQYF
>TRBJ1-1|NA|TRBV4-3
CASSQEDGSLNTEAFF
>TRBJ2-5|NA|TRBV25-1
CASTGQGRETQYF
>TRBJ2-7|NA|TRBV6-5
CASSYTSGSSYEQYF
>TRBJ2-1|NA|TRBV28
CASSSYRQGAHNEQFF
>TRBJ2-3|once|TRBV28
CASSLGLAGGTPLLDTQYF
>TRBJ2-5|NA|TRBV6-5
CASGGGLQETQYF
>TRBJ1-3|once|TRBV7-2
CASSLVVGQTFFSGNTIYF
>TRBJ2-1|NA|TRBV27
CASSLSAYNEQFF
>TRBJ2-1|NA|TRBV7-9
CATKRETYNEQFF
>TRBJ2-2|NA|TRBV27
CASKTPGPGELFF
>TRBJ2-1|NA|TRBV9
CASSDPGQGAYNEQFF
>TRBJ1-1|NA|TRBV30
CACTGFSTEAFF
>TRBJ1-6|NA|TRBV6-5
CASSYSGPNSPLHF
>TRBJ2-1|NA|TRBV2
CASETSGGGEQFF
>TRBJ1-2|NA|TRBV5-1
CASRPLRGANYGYTF
>TRBJ1-2|NA|TRBV19
CASSIRLDSQIVYGYTF
>TRBJ2-1|NA|TRBV6-5
CASSPTSGSDEQFF
>TRBJ1-5|NA|TRBV4-3
CASSQENVANQPQHF
>TRBJ2-3|NA|TRBV6-5
CASSYLGGGTDTQYF
>TRBJ1-2|NA|TRBV6-6
CASSKGAGDGYTF
>TRBJ2-1|once|TRBV4-3
CASSPWTGDNEQFF
>TRBJ1-2|NA|TRBV20-1
CSARELYGYTF
>TRBJ2-5|NA|TRBV5-1
CASSWVGETQYF
>TRBJ2-7|NA|TRBV4-3
CASSQDLADSYEQYF
>TRBJ2-3|NA|TRBV20-1
CSEDTQYF
>TRBJ1-2|NA|TRBV7-9
CASSSTHGTLYGYTF
>TRBJ2-3|NA|TRBV30
CAWSFSLSGGAGDTQYF
>TRBJ1-5|NA|TRBV30
CAWSEGYGNQPQHF
>TRBJ2-3|once|TRBV7-9
CASSFGLRDTQYF
>TRBJ1-2|NA|TRBV6-5
CASSWEFNYGYTF
>TRBJ1-2|NA|TRBV15
CATGAALNYGYTF
>TRBJ2-3|once|TRBV27
CASSLLLGEGADTQYF
>TRBJ2-3|NA|TRBV6-5
CASSAWGGLDTQYF
>TRBJ2-3|NA|TRBV23-1
CASSPRKPGGRDTQYF
>TRBJ1-2|NA|TRBV5-8
CASSLWIEDRSNYGYTF
>TRBJ1-3|NA|TRBV5-1
CASSPGTPGNTIYF
>TRBJ1-2|NA|TRBV9
CASRATDGRHYGYTF
>TRBJ1-1|NA|TRBV6-1
CASSEVDTAEAFF
>TRBJ1-6|NA|TRBV4-3
CASSQDRPDYYNSPLHF
>TRBJ2-7|NA|TRBV6-5
CASSSPFDGAEQYF
>TRBJ2-3|NA|TRBV5-1
CASSLTPSTDTQYF
>TRBJ2-3|NA|TRBV6-5
CASSYLTRNTDTQYF
>TRBJ1-5|NA|TRBV5-1
CASKPGPNSNQPQHF
>TRBJ1-5|NA|TRBV28
CASSRWTGSTQPQHF
>TRBJ2-1|NA|TRBV4-2
CASSQDLAGTNEQFF
>TRBJ1-5|NA|TRBV19
CASTPPDSNQPQHF
>TRBJ1-2|NA|TRBV9
CASSEWGTGAYGYTF
>TRBJ1-5|NA|TRBV30
CAWQRDHNQPQHF
>TRBJ1-6|NA|TRBV6-5
CASSRGSYNSPLHF